The 6 T cell receptor beta chains listed next were all sequenced from one sample in a study of T cells in women clearing cervical HPV infection. Produced via immunoSEQ multiplex PCR; TCRdb's table is partial and in-frame only. This sample's table reports about 32,000 clones. Sequenced input: blood buffy coat. The receptor set was obtained from a woman between 18 and 75 years old with a cervical HPV16 infection that either progressed to CIN3+ or cleared (not recorded which).

About this clone: The read falls 3 residues short of the CDR3 end, and the missing part is taken from the germline J gene. The V gene is TRBV7-6, the J gene TRBJ2-7, with 7 nucleotides matching TRBD2. V shed 1 base and J 6 bases; nucleotides not matched to a gene: 9. The CDR3 has 15 residues. Germline V CDR1 and CDR2: SGHVS, FNYEAQ. The sequenced CDR3 bases are TGTGCCAGCAGCTTAGAGACCCGGCCGGGGGGCGAG. Encoded protein: CASSLETRPGGE. The whole CDR3 region reads CASSLETRPGGEQYF.

Turning to this clone: The missing CDR3 end, 3 residues past where the read stops, is filled in from the germline J gene. The genes are TRBV12-3 or TRBV12-4 and TRBJ2-7; no definite D call. The CDR3 loop spans 12 amino acids. The V and J ends lost 2 bases and 6 bases respectively, with 8 bases between them. The part of the CDR3 DNA that was read is TGTGCCAGCAGTTTACTTAGCCGCGAG. This encodes CASSLLSRE. The full CDR3 reads CASSLLSREQYF.

Incomplete CDR3 DNA: TGTGCCAGCATTTGGGACAGGGGGACTGAA. It translates to CASIWDRGTE. The CDR3 as a whole reads CASIWDRGTEAFF. The chain combines TRBV2 with TRBJ1-1, with 11 positions matching TRBD1. The read gets to within 3 residues of the CDR3 end, and the germline J gene fills in the rest. This CDR3 comprises 13 residues. CDR1 SNHLY and CDR2 FYNNEI come from the germline V gene. Germline trimming cut 7 bases from V and 5 bases from J; bases unmatched to any gene: 3.

A word on this clone: The sequence runs out 3 residues before the end of the CDR3; the remainder is reconstructed from the germline J gene. The chain is built from TRBV18 and TRBJ2-2, with TRBD2 matching over 7 bases. Germline V lookup: CDR1 KGHSH, CDR2 LQKENI. The CDR3 is 14 residues long. CDR3 amino acids: CASSPDGGNEKLFF. The sequenced part of the CDR3 DNA is TGTGCCAGCTCTCCGGACGGGGGGAATGAAAAG.

Concerning this clone itself: From the germline J gene comes the end of the CDR3, since the read stops 3 residues before it. V gene TRBV5-1 combines with J gene TRBJ2-5, with 9 bases that match TRBD1. In germline, CDR1 is SGHRS, CDR2 YFSETQ. This CDR3 is 17 amino acids long. The covered CDR3 bases are TGCGCCAGCAGCTTGACTCGGGACAGGGTAGTTCTAAATACC. Amino acids: CASSLTRDRVVLNT. The entire CDR3 sequence reads CASSLTRDRVVLNTQYF.

As regards this clone: The read terminates 3 residues before the CDR3 end, so the remaining end is supplied by the germline J gene. This sequence joins TRBV5-1 and TRBJ2-3; 12 bases map to TRBD1. Looked up from germline, CDR1 is SGHRS and CDR2 is YFSETQ. The trim removed 2 bases at V and 6 bases at J, leaving 10 bases unmatched. The CDR3 is made up of 17 amino acids. The chain's CDR3 is CASSFEGTGGGVDTQYF. Incomplete CDR3 DNA: TGCGCCAGCAGCTTTGAGGGGACAGGGGGCGGAGTGGATACG.